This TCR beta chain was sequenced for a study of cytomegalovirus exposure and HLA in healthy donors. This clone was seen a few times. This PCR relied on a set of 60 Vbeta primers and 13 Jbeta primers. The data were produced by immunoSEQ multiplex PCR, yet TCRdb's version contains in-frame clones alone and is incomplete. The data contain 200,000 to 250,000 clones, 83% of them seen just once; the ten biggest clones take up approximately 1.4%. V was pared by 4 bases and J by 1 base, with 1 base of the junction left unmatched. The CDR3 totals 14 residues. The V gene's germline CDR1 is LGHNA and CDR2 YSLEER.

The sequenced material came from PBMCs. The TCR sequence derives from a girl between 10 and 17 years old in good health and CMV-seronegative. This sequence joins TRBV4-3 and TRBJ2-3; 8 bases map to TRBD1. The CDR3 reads CASSLDRGTDTQYF. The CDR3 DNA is TGCGCCAGCAGCCTGGACAGGGGCACAGATACGCAGTATTTT.